The 5 T cell receptor beta chains reported below all come from one sample, sequenced in a study of blood T cell repertoires in COVID-19. Assay: immunoSEQ multiplex PCR; the TCRdb copy retains only in-frame clones and omits some. The repertoire holds tens of thousands of clones, 84% seen once, with 25% in the top ten. Sample: peripheral blood. These receptors all come from a man between 60 and 75 years old with acute or convalescent COVID-19.

The genes are TRBV6-1 and TRBJ2-7; 7 bases are shared with TRBD1. Germline-derived CDR1 and CDR2 are MNHNS and SASEGT. V lost 3 bases and J lost 4; bases outside the gene matches: 9. CDR3 size: 15 residues. CDR3 in DNA: TGTGCCAGCAGTGATACAGGGGCCCTAAATTACGAGCAGTACGTC. Its translation is CASSDTGALNYEQYV.

Regarding this clone: At one end, the junction sequence differs from germline, possibly due to a read error. The chain has TRBV18 and TRBJ2-1; 11 bases line up with TRBD2. The CDR3 runs to 17 residues. The germline CDR1 and CDR2 sequences are KGHSH and LQKENI. The DNA for the CDR3 is TGTGCCAGCTCATCACCTCTAGCGGGGGGCTACTACAATGAGCAGTTCTTC. This gives the protein CASSSPLAGGYYNEQFF.

The V call is TRBV7-8, the J call TRBJ2-5; D ambiguous. CDR3 length: 15 amino acids. The germline CDR1 and CDR2 sequences are SGHVS and FQNEAQ. Trimming cost V 1 base and J 1 base, with 10 bases left between them. Written as DNA, the CDR3 is TGTGCCAGCAGCTTAGGGGCCAGCAGCCAAGAGACCCAGTACTTC. It translates to CASSLGASSQETQYF.

The chain is built from TRBV28 and TRBJ2-1; D unclear. The germline V gene has CDR1 MDHEN and CDR2 SYDVKM. The CDR3 runs 13 residues. With 3 bases removed from V and 5 bases from J, the gap between germline ends came to 8 bases. The CDR3 spells CASSFLLNNEQFF. The DNA for the CDR3 is TGTGCCAGCAGTTTCCTATTGAACAATGAGCAGTTCTTC.

The table lists this clone with a count of one. This chain links TRBV10-3 with TRBJ2-1; TRBD2 matches at 11 bases. Losses at the gene ends were 4 bases for V and 8 bases for J; bases not matched to a gene: 7. This CDR3 is built from 15 residues. Germline loops: CDR1 ENHRY, CDR2 SYGVKD. Here the CDR3 reads CAISVTSGAKDEQFF. Here the CDR3 DNA reads TGTGCCATCAGTGTGACTAGCGGGGCTAAGGATGAGCAGTTCTTC.